This is a list of T cell receptor beta chains from one sample in a study of cytomegalovirus exposure and HLA in healthy donors. Clones were sequenced by immunoSEQ multiplex PCR, and TCRdb holds only the in-frame ones, with some missing. The sample lists under 200,000 clones, roughly 80% occurring once. Sequences were obtained from PBMCs. These receptors originate from a man aged 18 to 30 in good health and CMV-seropositive. Both conserved end residues are trimmed from each CDR3. The order of the fields is J gene, V gene, CDR3 protein.

TRBJ2-1,TRBV9,ASSVAGTSVSEQF
TRBJ1-5,TRBV30,AWGGVGNQPQH
TRBJ2-1,TRBV10-3,AISDPGTRAYNEQF
TRBJ2-7,TRBV4-3,ASSQLLRGGPYEQY
TRBJ2-1,TRBV7-2,ASPGFYNEQF
TRBJ1-5,TRBV28,ASSFLGGQGYQPQH
TRBJ1-2,TRBV11-2,ASSLRGRPHGYT
TRBJ2-5,TRBV7-9,ASSPDRVETQY
TRBJ2-1,TRBV28,ASSLILAGGSNEQF
TRBJ2-2,TRBV9,ASNTGLNTGELF
TRBJ2-7,TRBV11-2,ASSSGETGVEQY
TRBJ1-2,TRBV18,ASSPGQEHYGYT
TRBJ1-5,TRBV28,ASAVGGGSNQPQH
TRBJ2-1,TRBV6-4,ASSDSGEDEQF
TRBJ1-2,TRBV6-5,ASSYSLGRSGYT
TRBJ1-4,TRBV6-5,ASRGQGLSEKLF
TRBJ1-2,TRBV7-9,ASSFSQTSGYT
TRBJ2-1,TRBV6-6,ASRRAGGPNNEQF
TRBJ1-3,TRBV10-3,ATGLFGNTIY
TRBJ2-7,TRBV27,ASSLFPAGGLYEQY
TRBJ2-7,TRBV28,ASSSPLEAGLYEQY
TRBJ1-2,TRBV28,ASSSGVANYGYT
TRBJ1-2,TRBV30,ACPTGNYGYT
TRBJ2-3,TRBV5-1,ASSLRGLATDTQY
TRBJ1-1,TRBV19,ASSVRTDMNTEAF
TRBJ2-2,TRBV27,ASSLGAAAGELF
TRBJ2-1,TRBV6-5,ASSRGLAGELEQF
TRBJ2-1,TRBV29-1,SARRGGTSNEQF
TRBJ2-4,TRBV29-1,SGRGRDIQY
TRBJ2-1,TRBV2,ASRGRLDMDNEQF
TRBJ2-7,TRBV9,ASGLAGGEQY
TRBJ1-1,TRBV4-1,ASTGHMNTEAF
TRBJ2-3,TRBV11-2,ASSLWIGGDTQY
TRBJ2-7,TRBV5-1,ASSLVIGKIPHEQY
TRBJ1-4,TRBV27,ASSLFSGSVRGTNEKLF
TRBJ2-7,TRBV28,ASSAGTILTGEQY
TRBJ1-5,TRBV19,ASSIAREVHQPQH
TRBJ1-2,TRBV7-2,ASRWDRAYGYT
TRBJ1-2,TRBV19,ASSPRTEPGYGYT
TRBJ2-5,TRBV29-1,SVTPGQGLWETQY
TRBJ1-4,TRBV5-1,ASSGGRQGNEKLF
TRBJ2-5,TRBV5-4,ASSLWTAETQY
TRBJ2-5,TRBV27,ASSLGETQY
TRBJ2-3,TRBV30,AWSVKGAGTDTQY
TRBJ1-5,TRBV30,AWSVNRGIVNQPQH
TRBJ1-2,TRBV28,ASSFGRSGYT